The T cell receptor (beta chain) under discussion was sequenced for a study of cytomegalovirus exposure and HLA in healthy donors. Primers for the PCR totalled 60 Vbeta and 13 Jbeta. Assay: immunoSEQ multiplex PCR; the TCRdb copy retains only in-frame clones and omits some. There are 96,000 or so clones in the sample; roughly 79% occur only once, and around 3.2% lies in the top ten. Study-level points and caveats: The study carried out a later analysis of TCR beta sequences. It associated around 17,000 of them with specific HLA alleles at a false discovery rate of 0.05. Reportedly, diagnosis of cytomegalovirus status by the classifier showed high specificity and sensitivity.

Of note for this clone: Its antigen is unknown.

Looked up from germline, CDR1 is LNHNV and CDR2 is YYDKDF (reference sequence). The CDR3 length is 14 residues. The V gene lost 8 bases and the J gene lost 4 bases, with 15 bases spanning the gap. The material sequenced was PBMCs. The TCR was taken from a female donor in good health and CMV-seropositive. The rearrangement uses TRBV15 and TRBJ1-5; a possible D gene is TRBD1 (6 bases). In DNA form, the CDR3 reads TGTGCCACCGCCGTACAGCAGGGGAATCAGCCCCAGCATTTT. This encodes CATAVQQGNQPQHF.